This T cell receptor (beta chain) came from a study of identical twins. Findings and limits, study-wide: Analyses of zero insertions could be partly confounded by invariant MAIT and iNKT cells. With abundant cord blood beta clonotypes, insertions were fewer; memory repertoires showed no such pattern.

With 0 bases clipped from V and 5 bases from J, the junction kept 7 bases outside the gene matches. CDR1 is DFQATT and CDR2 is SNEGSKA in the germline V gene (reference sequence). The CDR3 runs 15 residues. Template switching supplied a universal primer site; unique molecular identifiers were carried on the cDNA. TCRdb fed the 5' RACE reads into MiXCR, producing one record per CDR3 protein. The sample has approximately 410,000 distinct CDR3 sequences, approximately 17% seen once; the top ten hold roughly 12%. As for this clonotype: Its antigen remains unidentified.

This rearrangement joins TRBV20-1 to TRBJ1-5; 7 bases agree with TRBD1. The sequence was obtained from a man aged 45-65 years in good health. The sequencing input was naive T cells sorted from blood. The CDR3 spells CSARDLQGDYQPQHF. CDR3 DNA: TGCAGTGCTAGAGACCTGCAGGGGGACTATCAGCCCCAGCATTTT.